A selection of T cell receptor beta chains follows, all from one sample in a study of cytotoxic CD8 clonotypes in ibrutinib-treated CLL. Produced via immunoSEQ multiplex PCR; TCRdb's table is partial and in-frame only. The data show about 24,000 clones, with 78% seen just once and roughly 8.1% held by the top ten. Material: PBMCs, obtained before ibrutinib treatment. Source of these receptors: a human donor with chronic lymphocytic leukemia. Each CDR3 is given with its conserved first and last residue. The order of the fields is clone size, D gene, V gene, J gene, CDR3 DNA, CDR3 protein. D genes are given only for firm matches. For some rows the clone size is stated as once, few or many, or as a class when expanded; others skip it.

>NA|NA|TRBV5-1|TRBJ1-2
TGCGCCAGCAGCTCAAGGGGCGAAGGGGAGTTTGGCTACACCTTC
CASSSRGEGEFGYTF
>NA|NA|TRBV5-1|TRBJ2-2
TGCGCCAGCAGCCAAGGAGACTATCGGAACACCGGGGAGCTGTTTTTT
CASSQGDYRNTGELFF
>NA|NA|TRBV7-9|TRBJ2-3
TGTGCCAGCAGCCTGGACGTCACAGATACGCAGTATTTT
CASSLDVTDTQYF
>NA|TRBD2|TRBV19|TRBJ2-1
TGTGCCAGTAGTATAACCGCGGGAGAGGAACACGAGCAGTTCTTC
CASSITAGEEHEQFF
>NA|TRBD1|TRBV6-1|TRBJ1-5
TGTGCCAGCACGGACAGGGTACAGCCCCAGCATTTT
CASTDRVQPQHF
>few|NA|TRBV6-1|TRBJ1-5
TGTGCCAGCAGTGAAGTTGGTATAGGATTTAGCAATCAGCCCCAGCATTTT
CASSEVGIGFSNQPQHF
>few|NA|TRBV4-3|TRBJ2-2
TGCGCCAGCAGCCAAGAACAGGGCACCGGGGAGCTGTTTTTT
CASSQEQGTGELFF
>NA|NA|TRBV5-5|TRBJ1-2
TGTGCCAGCAGCTCTGGGCGAGAGTCCAGCTATGGCTACACCTTC
CASSSGRESSYGYTF
>NA|NA|TRBV4-1|TRBJ2-7
TGCGCCAGCAGCCAAGATCTCGGGGCCCTAGCGTTCTACGAGCAGTACTTC
CASSQDLGALAFYEQYF
>NA|NA|TRBV19|TRBJ1-1
TGTGCCAGTAGTGTCCAGGGGATGAACACTGAAGCTTTCTTT
CASSVQGMNTEAFF
>few|NA|TRBV6-4|TRBJ1-5
TGTGCCAGCAGCCCGGAAAGGGGTCCCAATCAGCCCCAGCATTTT
CASSPERGPNQPQHF
>NA|NA|TRBV7-7|TRBJ2-7
TGTGCCAGCAGCTCCCCCCCGGGACAAAGTCTGGAGCAGTACTTC
CASSSPPGQSLEQYF
>NA|NA|TRBV11-3|TRBJ2-1
TGTGCCAGCAGCCTCGCCCCGGGAGCGAATGAGCAGTTCTTC
CASSLAPGANEQFF
>few|TRBD1|TRBV12-5|TRBJ2-1
TGTGCTATCGGACAGGGCCACAATGAGCAGTTCTTC
CAIGQGHNEQFF
>NA|NA|TRBV11-3|TRBJ2-1
TGTGCCAGCAGCTCCTACTTGGATGAGCAGTTCTTC
CASSSYLDEQFF
>NA|NA|TRBV7-7|TRBJ2-3
TGTGCCAGCAGCGTCGGACCCACAGATACGCAGTATTTT
CASSVGPTDTQYF
>NA|TRBD1|TRBV5-4|TRBJ2-7
TGTGCCAGCAGCTTGGGTGGGCAGGGGGCGGGTGAGCAGTACTTC
CASSLGGQGAGEQYF
>NA|TRBD2|TRBV5-1|TRBJ2-1
TGCGCCAGCAGCTTAGGCGGGAGCAACCACAATGAGCAGTTCTTC
CASSLGGSNHNEQFF
>NA|TRBD1|TRBV18|TRBJ1-2
TGTGCCAGCTCACTTCAGACGACAGGGGTCTATGGCTACACCTTC
CASSLQTTGVYGYTF
>NA|NA|TRBV6-1|TRBJ2-7
TGTGCCAGCCTCGAAGCCGGCACACCGTCGGCCGAGCAGTACTTC
CASLEAGTPSAEQYF
>medium-sized|TRBD2|TRBV25-1|TRBJ2-5
TGTGCCAGCAGTGCCCACCTATCTCTGGCGGGAGGGCAAGAGACCCAGTACTTC
CASSAHLSLAGGQETQYF
>NA|NA|TRBV5-1|TRBJ2-6
TGCGCCAGCAAGTTTGAAGAAGGGGCCAACGTCCTGACTTTC
CASKFEEGANVLTF
>NA|NA|TRBV11-2|TRBJ1-1
TGTGCCAGCAGCTTTCAGGGCAACACTGAAGCTTTCTTT
CASSFQGNTEAFF
>NA|NA|TRBV28|TRBJ2-7
TGTGCCAGCAGTTCGCTTAGGGGCGGGCAGTACTTC
CASSSLRGGQYF
>NA|NA|TRBV20-1|TRBJ1-1
TGCAGTGCTAGCCCCTTCACTGAAGCTTTCTTT
CSASPFTEAFF
>NA|TRBD1|TRBV28|TRBJ1-2
TGTGCCAGCAGCTCCTACGGACAGGGAAATAACTATGGCTACACCTTC
CASSSYGQGNNYGYTF
>NA|NA|TRBV12-5|TRBJ2-7
TGTGCTAGTGGTTTGGACCTTACGGGCTCTTTCTCCTACGAGCAGTACTTC
CASGLDLTGSFSYEQYF
>NA|TRBD2|TRBV19|TRBJ2-5
TGCGCCAGTAGTAAGGCGGGAGAAGGGCAAGAGACCCAGTACTTC
CASSKAGEGQETQYF
>NA|NA|TRBV28|TRBJ1-5
TGTGCCAGCATCGAGGGGGGGGCGCGGAGTCAGCCCCAGCATTTT
CASIEGGARSQPQHF
>few|NA|TRBV5-1|TRBJ2-2
TGCGCCAGCAGCCCCCGTGCCTCCGGGGAGCTGTTTTTT
CASSPRASGELFF
>NA|NA|TRBV18|TRBJ2-7
TGTGCCAGCTCACCCGGACCCTCTGAGCAGTACTTC
CASSPGPSEQYF
>few|TRBD2|TRBV19|TRBJ2-2
TGTGCCTCGACCGGGGTAGCGGGCGGCGGGGAGCTGTTTTTT
CASTGVAGGGELFF
>NA|TRBD1|TRBV19|TRBJ1-5
TGTGCCAGTAGGGGGACAGGACGGGGTCAGCCCCAGCATTTT
CASRGTGRGQPQHF
>NA|NA|TRBV30|TRBJ1-3
TGTGCCTGGGGAATTGGGACCATATATTTT
CAWGIGTIYF
>NA|TRBD1|TRBV29-1|TRBJ1-1
TGCAGCGTCAATTCAGGGGGGCAAGGCACTGAAGCTTTCTTT
CSVNSGGQGTEAFF
>NA|NA|TRBV6-4|TRBJ2-3
TGTGCCAGCAGTGACTCGTTGGGGGTTGCAGATACGCAGTATTTT
CASSDSLGVADTQYF
>medium-sized|NA|TRBV4-3|TRBJ1-2
TGCGCCAGCAGCCAAGATAGGTCAGGGTACTATGGCTACACCTTC
CASSQDRSGYYGYTF
>NA|TRBD2|TRBV5-4|TRBJ2-2
TGTGCCAGCAGCTTGGTCGGGAGGGCGAACACCGGGGAGCTGTTTTTT
CASSLVGRANTGELFF
>few|TRBD1|TRBV25-1|TRBJ1-2
TGTGCCAGCAGTGCTGTGGGGACAGGGGTCCGCTACACCTTC
CASSAVGTGVRYTF
>NA|NA|TRBV29-1|TRBJ2-7
TGCAGCGTCGAAGGAACAGGGGGGGGGACCTACGAGCAGTACTTC
CSVEGTGGGTYEQYF
>once|NA|TRBV7-2|TRBJ1-1
TGTGCCAGCAGCTTAGATCGCGGGGGGCGGAAAGCTTTCTTT
CASSLDRGGRKAFF
>NA|NA|TRBV10-3|TRBJ2-3
TGTGCCATCAGTGACGACAGAGACACAGATACGCAGTATTTT
CAISDDRDTDTQYF
>NA|NA|TRBV19|TRBJ1-1
TGTGCCAGTAGTATTTCGGCCAGAAACACTGAAGCTTTCTTT
CASSISARNTEAFF
>NA|TRBD2|TRBV10-3|TRBJ2-2
TGTGCCATCAGTGGGGCTAGCGGGAGGGGGAACACCGGGGAGCTGTTTTTT
CAISGASGRGNTGELFF
>NA|TRBD2|TRBV14|TRBJ2-5
TGTGCCAGCAGCCGCAACGAGGGGTTAGCGGGGCGACGAGGAGAGACCCAGTACTTC
CASSRNEGLAGRRGETQYF
>once|NA|TRBV9|TRBJ2-7
TGTGCCAGCGGGTCAAAATACGAGCAGTACTTC
CASGSKYEQYF
>NA|NA|TRBV10-1|TRBJ2-3
TGCGCCAGCAGTGCCCCAGGGGAGGGCACAGATACGCAGTATTTT
CASSAPGEGTDTQYF
>NA|TRBD2|TRBV5-1|TRBJ2-7
TGCGCCAGCAGCTTGGGGGGGACTACCAACTACGAGCAGTACTTC
CASSLGGTTNYEQYF
>NA|NA|TRBV7-3|TRBJ1-4
TGTGCCAGCAGCTTAATGGCAGGAGTTAATGAAAAACTGTTTTTT
CASSLMAGVNEKLFF
>NA|TRBD1|TRBV19|TRBJ1-5
TGTGCCACCAAATGGGGACAGGGAATTAGCAATCAGCCCCAGCATTTT
CATKWGQGISNQPQHF
>NA|NA|TRBV2|TRBJ2-3
TGTGCCAGCAGTGGACAGGTTATAGCAGATACGCAGTATTTT
CASSGQVIADTQYF
>NA|NA|TRBV5-6|TRBJ1-4
TGTGCCAGCAGCTTGCCACCGGGAGGAGGAACCGAAAAACTGTTTTTT
CASSLPPGGGTEKLFF
>NA|TRBD1|TRBV27|TRBJ2-7
TGTGCCAGCGGAGTCCGGGACAGGGGGCTCGGGCAGTACTTC
CASGVRDRGLGQYF
>NA|NA|TRBV2|TRBJ1-1
TGTGCCAGCAGGGCACTAGGGACTGAAGCTTTCTTT
CASRALGTEAFF
>NA|NA|TRBV29-1|TRBJ2-1
TGCAGCGCTGGAGGGGGGACTATTTACAATGAGCAGTTCTTC
CSAGGGTIYNEQFF
>NA|NA|TRBV7-9|TRBJ2-7
TGTGCCAGCAGCGCATATTATGACGAGCAGTACTTC
CASSAYYDEQYF
>NA|TRBD1|TRBV4-3|TRBJ1-1
TGCGCCAGCAGCCAAGATCATTCGGGACAGGGAACGGCTTTCTTT
CASSQDHSGQGTAFF
>NA|NA|TRBV10-1|TRBJ1-1
TGCGCCAGCAGTGACAGGGCTCTGGCCACTGAAGCTTTCTTT
CASSDRALATEAFF